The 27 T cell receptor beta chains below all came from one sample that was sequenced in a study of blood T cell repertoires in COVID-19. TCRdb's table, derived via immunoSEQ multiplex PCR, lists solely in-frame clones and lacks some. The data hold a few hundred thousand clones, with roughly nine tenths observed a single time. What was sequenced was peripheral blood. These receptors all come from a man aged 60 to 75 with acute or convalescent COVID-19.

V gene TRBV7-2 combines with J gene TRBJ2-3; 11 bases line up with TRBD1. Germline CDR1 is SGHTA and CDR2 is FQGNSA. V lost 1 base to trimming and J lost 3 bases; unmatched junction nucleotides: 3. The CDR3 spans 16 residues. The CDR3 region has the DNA TGTGCCAGCAGCTTAGAGGGACAGGGGGTGACAGATACGCAGTATTTT. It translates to CASSLEGQGVTDTQYF. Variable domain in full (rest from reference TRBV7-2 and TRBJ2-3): GAGVSQSPSNKVTEKGKDVELRCDPISGHTALYWYRQSLGQGLEFLIYFQGNSAPDKSGLPSDRFSAERTGGSVSTLTIQRTQQEDSAVYLCASSLEGQGVTDTQYFGPGTRLTVL.

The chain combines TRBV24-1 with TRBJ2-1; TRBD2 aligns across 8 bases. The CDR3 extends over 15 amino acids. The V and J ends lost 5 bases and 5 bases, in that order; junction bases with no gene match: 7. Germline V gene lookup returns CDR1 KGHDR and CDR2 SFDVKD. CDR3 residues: CATSGRLASHNEQFF. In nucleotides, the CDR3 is TGTGCCACCAGTGGGAGACTAGCGTCCCACAATGAGCAGTTCTTC.

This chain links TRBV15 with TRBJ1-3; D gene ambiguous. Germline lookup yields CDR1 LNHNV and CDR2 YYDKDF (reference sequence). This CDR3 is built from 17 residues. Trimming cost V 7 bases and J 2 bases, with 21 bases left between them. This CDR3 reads CATTASYGVGAGNTIYF. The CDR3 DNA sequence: TGTGCCACCACCGCCTCCTACGGGGTCGGGGCTGGAAACACCATATATTTT.

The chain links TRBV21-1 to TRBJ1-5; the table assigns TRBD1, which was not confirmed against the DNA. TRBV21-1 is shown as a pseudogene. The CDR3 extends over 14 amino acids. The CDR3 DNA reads TGTGCCAGCAGCCTAAGACAGGGGAGACAGCCCCAGCATTTT. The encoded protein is CASSLRQGRQPQHF.

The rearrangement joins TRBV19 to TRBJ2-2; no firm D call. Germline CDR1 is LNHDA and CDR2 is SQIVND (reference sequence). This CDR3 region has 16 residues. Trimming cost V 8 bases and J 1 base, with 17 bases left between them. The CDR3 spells CASCYALPGNTGELFF. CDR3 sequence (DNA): TGTGCCAGTTGTTACGCCCTCCCGGGGAACACCGGGGAGCTGTTTTTT.

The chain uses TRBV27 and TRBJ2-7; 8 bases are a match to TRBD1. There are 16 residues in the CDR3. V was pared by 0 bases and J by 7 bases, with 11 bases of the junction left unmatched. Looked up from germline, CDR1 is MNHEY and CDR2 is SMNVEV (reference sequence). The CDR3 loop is CASSLSLWTGRQEQYF. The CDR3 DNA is TGTGCCAGCAGTTTATCCCTTTGGACAGGGCGCCAAGAGCAGTACTTC.

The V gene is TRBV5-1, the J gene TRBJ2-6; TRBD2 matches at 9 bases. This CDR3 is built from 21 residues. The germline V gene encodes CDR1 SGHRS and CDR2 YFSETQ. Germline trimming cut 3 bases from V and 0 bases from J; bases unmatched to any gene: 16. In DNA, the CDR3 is TGCGCCAGCAGCTCCCCATATCCTCTAGCGGGACCCCTCTCTGGGGCCAACGTCCTGACTTTC. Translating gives CASSSPYPLAGPLSGANVLTF.

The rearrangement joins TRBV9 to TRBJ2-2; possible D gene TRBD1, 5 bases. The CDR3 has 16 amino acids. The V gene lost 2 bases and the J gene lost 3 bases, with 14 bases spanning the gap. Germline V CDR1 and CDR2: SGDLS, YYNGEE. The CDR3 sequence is CASSVGRGSDTGELFF. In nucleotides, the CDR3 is TGTGCCAGCAGCGTCGGTAGGGGATCGGACACCGGGGAGCTGTTTTTT.

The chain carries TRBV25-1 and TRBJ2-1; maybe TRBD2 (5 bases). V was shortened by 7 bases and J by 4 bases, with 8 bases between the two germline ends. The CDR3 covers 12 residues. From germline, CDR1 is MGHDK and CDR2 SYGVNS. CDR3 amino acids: CASTVAYNEQFF. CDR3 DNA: TGTGCCAGCACCGTAGCGTACAATGAGCAGTTCTTC.

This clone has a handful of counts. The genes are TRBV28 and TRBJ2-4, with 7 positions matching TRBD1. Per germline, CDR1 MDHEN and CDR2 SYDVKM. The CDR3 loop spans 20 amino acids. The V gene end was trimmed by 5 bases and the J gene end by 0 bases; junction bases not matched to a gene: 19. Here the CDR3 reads CASSQPTDRMKWRAKNIQYF. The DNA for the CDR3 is TGTGCCAGCAGTCAGCCGACGGACAGGATGAAATGGCGAGCCAAAAACATTCAGTACTTC. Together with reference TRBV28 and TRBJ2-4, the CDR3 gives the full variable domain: DVKVTQSSRYLVKRTGEKVFLECVQDMDHENMFWYRQDPGLGLRLIYFSYDVKMKEKGDIPEGYSVSREKKERFSLILESASTNQTSMYLCASSQPTDRMKWRAKNIQYFGAGTRLSVL.

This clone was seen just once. This CDR3 is CAWSPGTGDSNQPQHF. The CDR3 DNA follows: TGTGCCTGGAGTCCGGGGACAGGGGATAGCAATCAGCCCCAGCATTTT. The chain combines TRBV30 with TRBJ1-5; 10 bases map to TRBD1. The CDR3 has 16 residues. The junction had 4 bases not matched to a gene; V was cut back by 2 bases and J by 0 bases. Germline V gene lookup returns CDR1 GTSNPN and CDR2 SVGIG (reference sequence).

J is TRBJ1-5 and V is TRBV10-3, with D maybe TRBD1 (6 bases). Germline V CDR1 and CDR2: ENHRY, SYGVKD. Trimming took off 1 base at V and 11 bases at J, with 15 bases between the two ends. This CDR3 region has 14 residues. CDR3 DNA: TGTGCCATCAGTGAGTTGCCCCGACAGGTAGCCCAGCATTTT. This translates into CAISELPRQVAQHF.

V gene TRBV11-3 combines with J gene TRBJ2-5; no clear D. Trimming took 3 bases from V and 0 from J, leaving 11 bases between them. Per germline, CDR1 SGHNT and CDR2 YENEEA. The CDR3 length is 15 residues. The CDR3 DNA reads TGTGCCAGCAGCTTGAGGCAGAAGTACCAAGAGACCCAGTACTTC. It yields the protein CASSLRQKYQETQYF.

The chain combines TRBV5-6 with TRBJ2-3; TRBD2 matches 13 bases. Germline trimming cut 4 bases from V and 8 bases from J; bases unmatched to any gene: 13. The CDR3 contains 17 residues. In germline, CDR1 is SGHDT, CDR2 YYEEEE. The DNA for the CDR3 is TGTGCCAGCAGCCACCAAACTAGCGGGAGGGTAAGAGCTACGCAGTATTTT. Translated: CASSHQTSGRVRATQYF.

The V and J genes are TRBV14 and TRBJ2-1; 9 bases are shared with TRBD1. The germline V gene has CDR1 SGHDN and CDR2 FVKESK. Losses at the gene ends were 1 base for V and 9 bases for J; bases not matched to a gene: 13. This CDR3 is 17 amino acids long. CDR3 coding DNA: TGTGCCAGCAGCCAAGTAAATAGGGACAGGGTATGGGGTGAGCAGTTCTTC. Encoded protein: CASSQVNRDRVWGEQFF.

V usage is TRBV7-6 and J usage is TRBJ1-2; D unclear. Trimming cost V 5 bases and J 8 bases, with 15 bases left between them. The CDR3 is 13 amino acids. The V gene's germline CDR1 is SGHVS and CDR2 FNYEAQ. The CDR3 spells CASSPWTEEGYTF. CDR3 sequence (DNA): TGTGCCAGCAGCCCGTGGACGGAGGAAGGCTACACCTTC.

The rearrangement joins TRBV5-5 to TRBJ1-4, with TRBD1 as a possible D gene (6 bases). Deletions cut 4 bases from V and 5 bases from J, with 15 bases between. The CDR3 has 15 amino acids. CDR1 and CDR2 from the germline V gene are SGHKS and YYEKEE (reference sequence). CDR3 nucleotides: TGTGCCAGCAGCGCCCTAGGGGGGGAGAATGAAAAACTGTTTTTT. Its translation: CASSALGGENEKLFF.

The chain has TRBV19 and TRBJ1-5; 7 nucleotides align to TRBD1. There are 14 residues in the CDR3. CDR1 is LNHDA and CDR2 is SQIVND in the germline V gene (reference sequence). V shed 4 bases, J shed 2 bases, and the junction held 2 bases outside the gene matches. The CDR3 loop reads CASSRDSGNQPQHF. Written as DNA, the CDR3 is TGTGCCAGTAGTAGGGACAGTGGCAATCAGCCCCAGCATTTT.

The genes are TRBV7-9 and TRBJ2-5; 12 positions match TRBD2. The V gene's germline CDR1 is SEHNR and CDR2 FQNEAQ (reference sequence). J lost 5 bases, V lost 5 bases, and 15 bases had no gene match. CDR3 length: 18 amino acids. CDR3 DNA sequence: TGTGCCAGCAGCCCCCTCCCCACTAGCGGGAGGCCCTTGGAGACCCAGTACTTC. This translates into CASSPLPTSGRPLETQYF.

The CDR3 reads CSASGVYEQYF. The CDR3 region has the DNA TGCAGTGCAAGTGGAGTCTACGAGCAGTACTTC. This chain links TRBV20-1 with TRBJ2-7; D gene unclear. Per germline, CDR1 DFQATT and CDR2 SNEGSKA (reference sequence). The CDR3 runs to 11 residues. Deletions cut 6 bases from V and 3 bases from J, with 9 bases between.

DNA for the CDR3: TGTGCCAGCAGCTCCAGGAAGGGGGCTACAAACACTGAAGCTTTCTTT. This encodes CASSSRKGATNTEAFF. The chain combines TRBV7-3 with TRBJ1-1, with 7 bases fitting TRBD1. This CDR3 is 16 amino acids long. Germline CDR1 and CDR2: SGHTA and FQGTGA. The V and J ends lost 4 bases and 2 bases, in that order; junction bases with no gene match: 10.

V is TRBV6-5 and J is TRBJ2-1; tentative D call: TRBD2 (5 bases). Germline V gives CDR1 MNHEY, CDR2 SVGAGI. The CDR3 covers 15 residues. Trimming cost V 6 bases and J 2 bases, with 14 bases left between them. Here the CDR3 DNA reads TGTGCCAGCAGGGAGGCTGTTGGGGCCTACAATGAGCAGTTCTTC. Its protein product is CASREAVGAYNEQFF.

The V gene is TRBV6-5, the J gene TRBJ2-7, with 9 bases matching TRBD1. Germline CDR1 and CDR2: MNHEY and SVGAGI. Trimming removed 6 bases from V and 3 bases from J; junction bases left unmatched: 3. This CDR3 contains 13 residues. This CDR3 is CASSLGQGYEQYF. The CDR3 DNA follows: TGTGCCAGCAGCTTGGGACAGGGCTACGAGCAGTACTTC.

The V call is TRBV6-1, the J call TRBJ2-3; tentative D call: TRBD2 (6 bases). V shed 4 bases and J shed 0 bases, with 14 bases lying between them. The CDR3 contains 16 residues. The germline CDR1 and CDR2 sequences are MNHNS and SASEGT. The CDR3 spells CASSGGEAASTDTQYF. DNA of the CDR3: TGTGCCAGCAGTGGGGGGGAAGCGGCTAGCACAGATACGCAGTATTTT.

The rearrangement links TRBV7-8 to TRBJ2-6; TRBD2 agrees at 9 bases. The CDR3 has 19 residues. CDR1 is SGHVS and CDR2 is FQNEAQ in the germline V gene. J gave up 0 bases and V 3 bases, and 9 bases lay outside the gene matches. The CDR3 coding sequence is TGTGCCAGCAGCTTGGGTCCTAGCGGGACCATCTCTGGGGCCAACGTCCTGACTTTC. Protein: CASSLGPSGTISGANVLTF.

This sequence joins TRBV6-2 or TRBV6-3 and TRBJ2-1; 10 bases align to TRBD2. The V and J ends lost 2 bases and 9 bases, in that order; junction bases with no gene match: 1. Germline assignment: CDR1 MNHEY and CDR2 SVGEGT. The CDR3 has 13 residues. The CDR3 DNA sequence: TGTGCCAGCAGTTACGGACTAGCGGTTGAGCAGTTCTTC. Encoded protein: CASSYGLAVEQFF.

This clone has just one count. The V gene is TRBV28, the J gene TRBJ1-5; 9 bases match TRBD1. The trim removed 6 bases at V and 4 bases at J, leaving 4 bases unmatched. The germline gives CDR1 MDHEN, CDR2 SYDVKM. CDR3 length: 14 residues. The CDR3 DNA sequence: TGTGCCAGCAGAACAGGGGGCGAGAATCAGCCCCAGCATTTT. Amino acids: CASRTGGENQPQHF.